This T cell receptor beta chain derives from a study of blood T cells in healthy people across ages. Combining a sample-barcoded 5' primer with a J-beta primer mix, a second PCR ran for about 7 to 11 cycles. Using its own MiXCR run on the 5' RACE reads, TCRdb lists one record per CDR3 protein. The data show hundreds of thousands of distinct CDR3 sequences, around 45% seen once. Germline CDR1 KGHSH, CDR2 LQKENI. The V gene lost 3 bases and the J gene lost 4 bases, with 9 bases spanning the gap. The CDR3 has 14 residues. Study outcomes and limitations: Significant beta diversity loss was already apparent by age roughly 43, declining roughly linearly.

On this clonotype itself: Its antigen is as yet unknown.

Donors were systemically healthy Caucasian individuals from Russia aged roughly 6 to 100 years. The TCR originated in a man aged 80 or over in good health. The sequencing input was blood. This chain links TRBV18 with TRBJ1-4; possibly TRBD1 for D (5 bases). The CDR3 loop reads CASSPGLSNEKLFF. CDR3 nucleotides: TGTGCCAGCTCACCGGGGCTCAGTAATGAAAAACTGTTTTTT.